Here is one TCR beta chain with its context. Its target is not known. This CDR3 comprises 14 residues. The V end was cut by 5 bases, the J end by 6 bases, with 14 bases between. CDR1 KGHDR and CDR2 SFDVKD come from the germline V gene. This sample was included in a study of CD8+CD57+ T cells in acquired aplastic anemia. The template for TCR beta VDJ and CDR3 sequence profiling was genomic DNA. MiXCR, run by TCRdb on the reads, gives a single entry per CDR3 protein. Of a few hundred thousand distinct CDR3 sequences in the sample, around 32% were seen once. Study-wide points: Patients and controls turned out to have approximately 29 CD8+ CDR3 sequences in common.

Those patients picked for sequencing had displayed CD8+CD57+ cell expansion on flow cytometry. The sequence derives from a human donor with aplastic anemia. The J gene is TRBJ2-3, the V gene TRBV24-1; maybe TRBD2 (5 bases). Material: sorted CD4+, CD8+, or CD8+CD57+ T cells (not recorded which) from PBMCs. As DNA, the CDR3 is TGTGCCACCAGTGCAACGGGGATTGTGGATACGCAGTATTTT. Encoded protein: CATSATGIVDTQYF.